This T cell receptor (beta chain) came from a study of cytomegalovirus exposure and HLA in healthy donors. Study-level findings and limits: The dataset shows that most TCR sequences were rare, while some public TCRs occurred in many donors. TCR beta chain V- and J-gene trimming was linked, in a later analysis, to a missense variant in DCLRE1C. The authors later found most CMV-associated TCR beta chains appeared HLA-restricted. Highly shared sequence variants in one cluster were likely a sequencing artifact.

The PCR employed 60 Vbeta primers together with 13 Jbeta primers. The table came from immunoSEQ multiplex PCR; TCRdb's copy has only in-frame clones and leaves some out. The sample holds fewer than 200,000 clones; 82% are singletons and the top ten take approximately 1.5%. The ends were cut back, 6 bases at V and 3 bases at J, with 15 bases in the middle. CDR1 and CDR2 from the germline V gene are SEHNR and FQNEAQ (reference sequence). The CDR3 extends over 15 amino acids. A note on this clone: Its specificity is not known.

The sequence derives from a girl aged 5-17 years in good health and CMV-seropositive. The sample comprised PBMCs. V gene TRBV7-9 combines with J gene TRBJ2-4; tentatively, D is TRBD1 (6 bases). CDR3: CASSRVQGNKNIQYF. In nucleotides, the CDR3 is TGTGCCAGCAGTCGGGTCCAGGGGAACAAAAACATTCAGTACTTC. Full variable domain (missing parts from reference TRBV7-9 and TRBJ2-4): DTGVSQNPRHKITKRGQNVTFRCDPISEHNRLYWYRQTLGQGPEFLTYFQNEAQLEKSRLLSDRFSAERPKGSFSTLEIQRTEQGDSAMYLCASSRVQGNKNIQYFGAGTRLSVL.